These 24 T cell receptor beta chains were sequenced from one sample in a study of OX40 agonist ivuxolimab in advanced cancers. Assay used: immunoSEQ multiplex PCR; TCRdb lists only in-frame clones, some missing. Of tens of thousands of clones in the sample, about 85% were seen once. The sample was CD4+ or CD8+ T cells sorted from blood, taken in a trial of the OX40 agonist ivuxolimab. The receptors come from an adult with an advanced solid tumor such as melanoma, head and neck, liver or kidney cancer.

This chain connects TRBV30 to TRBJ1-1, with TRBD1 matching 8 bases. With 3 bases clipped from V and 1 base from J, the junction kept 4 bases outside the gene matches. CDR3 length equals 14 residues. Germline V gene sequence: CDR1 GTSNPN, CDR2 SVGIG (reference sequence). CDR3 nucleotides: TGTGCCTGGAGCCGGACAGGGACGAACACTGAAGCTTTCTTT. It yields the protein CAWSRTGTNTEAFF.

This chain links TRBV5-4 with TRBJ2-5; 8 nucleotides align to TRBD1. This CDR3 is built from 16 residues. V lost 3 bases to trimming and J lost 1 base; unmatched junction nucleotides: 8. The germline V gene has CDR1 SGHNT and CDR2 YYREEE (reference sequence). The CDR3 DNA reads as TGTGCCAGCAGCTCAGGACAGGGCCCAGGCCAAGAGACCCAGTACTTC. Translating gives CASSSGQGPGQETQYF.

The V gene is TRBV5-4, the J gene TRBJ2-7; TRBD2 agrees at 7 bases. With V trimmed by 4 bases and J by 6 bases, 13 bases remained unmatched. Germline lookup yields CDR1 SGHNT and CDR2 YYREEE (reference sequence). The CDR3 has 15 residues. This CDR3 reads CASSPPGTTLSEQYF. CDR3 nucleotides: TGTGCCAGCAGCCCTCCTGGGACTACTTTAAGCGAGCAGTACTTC. Combining the CDR3 with reference TRBV5-4 and TRBJ2-7 gives the whole variable domain ETGVTQSPTHLIKTRGQQVTLRCSSQSGHNTVSWYQQALGQGPQFIFQYYREEENGRGNFPPRFSGLQFPNYSSELNVNALELDDSALYLCASSPPGTTLSEQYFGPGTRLTVT.

DNA of the CDR3: TGTGCCAGCAGCCTCGGGCACCTGATCTACTACGAGCAGTACTTC. This encodes CASSLGHLIYYEQYF. The rearrangement joins TRBV6-5 to TRBJ2-7; the D is unclear. Germline CDR1 and CDR2: MNHEY and SVGAGI. The V end was cut by 6 bases, the J end by 3 bases, with 18 bases between. The CDR3 has 15 amino acids.

In this sample, this clone turned up once. The chain uses TRBV7-2 and TRBJ2-6, with D unresolved. Germline V gives CDR1 SGHTA, CDR2 FQGNSA. CDR3 length: 15 residues. Trimming pared 5 bases from V and 0 bases from J, leaving 8 bases between. CDR3 sequence: CASSTALSGANVLTF. For the CDR3, the DNA is TGTGCCAGCAGCACCGCTCTCTCTGGGGCCAACGTCCTGACTTTC.

The chain is built from TRBV4-2 and TRBJ2-6; D remains ambiguous. CDR1 is LGHNA and CDR2 is YNFKEQ in the germline V gene. The CDR3 covers 16 residues. The V end was cut by 2 bases, the J end by 0 bases, with 8 bases between. DNA of the CDR3: TGTGCCAGCAGCCAATCCCTGAGCTCTGGGGCCAACGTCCTGACTTTC. This codes for CASSQSLSSGANVLTF.

The sample holds one count of this clone. V usage is TRBV2 and J usage is TRBJ2-5; TRBD1 agrees at 7 bases. Per the germline V gene, CDR1 is SNHLY and CDR2 is FYNNEI. V lost 5 bases, J lost 1 base, and 10 bases stayed unmatched. CDR3 length: 16 residues. CDR3 DNA sequence: TGTGCCAGCAGTACTAAAGGGGGCTCCCTCCAAGAGACCCAGTACTTC. Its translation is CASSTKGGSLQETQYF.

The chain carries TRBV7-2 and TRBJ2-1; TRBD2 might be the D (5 bases). The CDR3 totals 17 residues. Trimming pared 4 bases from V and 6 bases from J, leaving 22 bases between. Germline V gene sequence: CDR1 SGHTA, CDR2 FQGNSA. Written as DNA, the CDR3 is TGTGCCAGCAGCTCCCTTTATTCCGGGGTAGCCGGCAATGAGCAGTTCTTC. Amino acid sequence: CASSSLYSGVAGNEQFF.

This clone counts as medium-sized (0.01 to 0.1%). The V gene is TRBV5-1, the J gene TRBJ1-2, with 9 bases identical to TRBD1. V lost 1 base to trimming and J lost 6 bases; unmatched junction nucleotides: 13. Germline V CDR1 and CDR2: SGHRS, YFSETQ. CDR3 length: 17 amino acids. In nucleotides, the CDR3 is TGCGCCAGCAGCTTGACAGGGGGCGTTCGGACAAGGGATGGCTACACCTTC. Translated: CASSLTGGVRTRDGYTF. Complete variable domain (other parts from reference TRBV5-1 and TRBJ1-2): KAGVTQTPRYLIKTRGQQVTLSCSPISGHRSVSWYQQTPGQGLQFLFEYFSETQRNKGNFPGRFSGRQFSNSRSEMNVSTLELGDSALYLCASSLTGGVRTRDGYTFGSGTRLTVV.

The chain carries TRBV5-1 and TRBJ2-7; D not resolved. CDR3 length equals 14 residues. Trimming removed 0 bases at V and 2 bases at J, with 9 bases between. Germline lookup yields CDR1 SGHRS and CDR2 YFSETQ. CDR3 amino acids: CASSLGVSTYEQYF. The CDR3 region has the DNA TGCGCCAGCAGCTTGGGGGTCAGTACCTACGAGCAGTACTTC.

V gene TRBV6-6 combines with J gene TRBJ1-2; 9 bases are shared with TRBD1. The CDR3 length is 15 residues. In germline, CDR1 is MNHNY, CDR2 SVGAGI (reference sequence). Germline trimming cut 6 bases from V and 4 bases from J; bases unmatched to any gene: 9. CDR3 sequence: CASSPGQGTLYGYTF. CDR3 nucleotides: TGTGCCAGCAGCCCCGGACAGGGGACCCTCTATGGCTACACCTTC.

This chain links TRBV6-5 with TRBJ2-5, with 10 bases aligning to TRBD2. The germline V gene encodes CDR1 MNHEY and CDR2 SVGAGI. Trimming removed 4 bases from V and 2 bases from J; junction bases left unmatched: 4. This CDR3 is built from 15 residues. This chain's CDR3 is CASSSVAGGQETQYF. The DNA for the CDR3 is TGTGCCAGCAGTTCAGTAGCGGGGGGACAAGAGACCCAGTACTTC.

V gene TRBV19 combines with J gene TRBJ2-1, with 7 nucleotides matching TRBD1. V lost 4 bases, J lost 8 bases, and 5 bases stayed unmatched. The CDR3 is 13 residues long. Germline V gives CDR1 LNHDA, CDR2 SQIVND (reference sequence). CDR3 sequence: CASSTQQGDEQFF. The DNA of the CDR3 is TGTGCCAGTAGTACCCAGCAGGGGGATGAGCAGTTCTTC.

This clone appeared a few times. The gene calls are TRBV14 and TRBJ2-6, with D hard to call. The CDR3 runs 15 residues. The germline V gene has CDR1 SGHDN and CDR2 FVKESK. Between the trimmed V and J ends, which lost 4 bases and 4 bases, there was a span of 11 bases. In DNA form, the CDR3 reads TGTGCCAGCAGCCCCTACTCATCCGGGGCCAACGTCCTGACTTTC. This sequence encodes CASSPYSSGANVLTF.

The chain joins TRBV19 to TRBJ1-2, with D unresolved. Between the trimmed V and J ends, which lost 5 bases and 0 bases, there was a span of 10 bases. This CDR3 spans 14 amino acids. Germline V gene lookup returns CDR1 LNHDA and CDR2 SQIVND (reference sequence). The DNA for the CDR3 is TGTGCCAGTAGTGACCGCGGGGCTAACTATGGCTACACCTTC. Translated, it gives CASSDRGANYGYTF.

In its sample, this clone was seen once. The V gene is TRBV7-8, the J gene TRBJ2-3; D unclear. The CDR3 has 16 residues. Germline values: CDR1 SGHVS, CDR2 FQNEAQ. V lost 5 bases, J lost 4 bases, and 19 bases lay in between. The CDR3 is CASSLTQAVVSDTQYF. The CDR3 DNA follows: TGTGCCAGCAGCCTAACGCAGGCTGTGGTGTCAGATACGCAGTATTTT.

J is TRBJ2-2 and V is TRBV7-2, with D possibly being TRBD1 or TRBD2 (5 bases each). V was shortened by 5 bases and J by 4 bases, with 17 bases between the two germline ends. CDR3 length: 16 amino acids. Germline CDR1 is SGHTA and CDR2 is FQGNSA. CDR3 residues: CASSPAGARGTGELFF. CDR3 DNA: TGTGCCAGCAGCCCCGCCGGGGCTCGGGGCACCGGGGAGCTGTTTTTT. The whole variable domain, remainder taken from reference TRBV7-2 and TRBJ2-2, is GAGVSQSPSNKVTEKGKDVELRCDPISGHTALYWYRQSLGQGLEFLIYFQGNSAPDKSGLPSDRFSAERTGGSVSTLTIQRTQQEDSAVYLCASSPAGARGTGELFFGEGSRLTVL.

Concerning this clone itself: The same CDR3 is also encoded by other DNA sequences in this sample. The J gene is TRBJ1-5, the V gene TRBV19; unclear D gene. Trimming took off 5 bases at V and 3 bases at J, with 8 bases between the two ends. CDR3 length: 13 residues. Germline-derived CDR1 and CDR2 are LNHDA and SQIVND (reference sequence). The CDR3 sequence: CASSALINQPQHF. CDR3 DNA sequence: TGTGCCAGTAGTGCCTTGATCAATCAGCCCCAGCATTTT. The complete variable domain, with remaining parts taken from reference TRBV19 and TRBJ1-5, reads DGGITQSPKYLFRKEGQNVTLSCEQNLNHDAMYWYRQDPGQGLRLIYYSQIVNDFQKGDIAEGYSVSREKKESFPLTVTSAQKNPTAFYLCASSALINQPQHFGDGTRLSIL.

Only one count was recorded for this clone. The chain couples TRBV6-1 to TRBJ1-6, with D hard to call. The ends were cut back, 8 bases at V and 0 bases at J, with 11 bases in the middle. There are 15 residues in the CDR3. Germline values: CDR1 MNHNS, CDR2 SASEGT. CDR3 sequence reads: CASLGESSYNSPLHF. For the CDR3, the DNA is TGTGCCAGCCTAGGCGAGAGCTCCTATAATTCACCCCTCCACTTT.

This clone was counted a single time. The chain uses TRBV5-5 and TRBJ1-4, with D possibly matching TRBD1 (5 bases). The V gene's germline CDR1 is SGHKS and CDR2 YYEKEE (reference sequence). V was shortened by 0 bases and J by 4 bases, with 10 bases between the two germline ends. The CDR3 is 15 amino acids. The CDR3 nucleotides are TGTGCCAGCAGCTTGGTGATAGGGGTTAATGAAAAACTGTTTTTT. Its translation is CASSLVIGVNEKLFF.

This clone was detected only a few times. This chain connects TRBV7-2 to TRBJ1-6, with D hard to call. The CDR3 loop spans 13 amino acids. Trimming cost V 1 base and J 12 bases, with 10 bases left between them. Germline lookup yields CDR1 SGHTA and CDR2 FQGNSA. The CDR3 bases are TGTGCCAGCAGCTTAGAGGGCTGGGGACCCCTCCACTTT. This translates into CASSLEGWGPLHF.

CDR3 sequence (DNA): TGTGCCAGCAGTGTCCAGCAGGGAGGCAACTATGGCTACACCTTC. Its translation is CASSVQQGGNYGYTF. The J gene is TRBJ1-2, the V gene TRBV6-1; possible D gene TRBD1, 5 bases. The germline gives CDR1 MNHNS, CDR2 SASEGT. This CDR3 has 15 amino acids. V was cut by 4 bases and J by 2 bases, with 14 bases left in between.

This clone was recorded only once. V and J are TRBV9 and TRBJ1-1; D not resolved. Looked up from germline, CDR1 is SGDLS and CDR2 is YYNGEE. The V and J ends lost 4 bases and 1 base respectively, with 14 bases between them. This CDR3 region has 15 residues. DNA for the CDR3: TGTGCCAGCAGCCCCAGCCCGGCGAGGAACACTGAAGCTTTCTTT. This translates into CASSPSPARNTEAFF. The whole variable domain, remainder taken from reference TRBV9 and TRBJ1-1, is DSGVTQTPKHLITATGQRVTLRCSPRSGDLSVYWYQQSLDQGLQFLIQYYNGEERAKGNILERFSAQQFPDLHSELNLSSLELGDSALYFCASSPSPARNTEAFFGQGTRLTVV.

The rearrangement links TRBV10-3 to TRBJ2-2; 14 nucleotides line up with TRBD2. V dropped 0 bases and J dropped 1; count of bases not matched to a gene: 4. Germline loops: CDR1 ENHRY, CDR2 SYGVKD. The CDR3 contains 19 residues. The CDR3 is CAISESPGLAGENTGELFF. In DNA, the CDR3 is TGTGCCATCAGTGAGTCTCCGGGACTAGCGGGGGAGAACACCGGGGAGCTGTTTTTT.